Included here is one T cell receptor (beta chain) sequence, with context. This clonotype showed up just a few times. Its antigen target is currently unknown. Qualities for individual bases were not recorded, and no much larger clone is one base off. V is reduced by 3 bases and J by 8 bases, leaving a spacing of 13 bases between them. The CDR3 has 13 amino acids, counting the end cysteine and phenylalanine. Solely the CDR3 DNA is kept, with 39 bases framed from the first base. Sequencing instrument: Illumina NovaSeq 6000. TCRalpha and TCRbeta cDNA libraries were built by 5'RACE with constant-segment primers, adding sample barcodes and unique molecular identifiers. Trizol reagent was used to extract RNA from every sample. The libraries were amplified in two PCR steps, and the second step added a second sample barcode and Illumina TruSeq adapters. Sequencing of libraries was performed on an Illumina NovaSeq with 2 x 150 bp paired-end reads. The study's own analysis went as follows. The reads were demultiplexed and collapsed into UMI-guided consensus sequences using migec v1.2.7. Using mixcr v2.1.11, the UMI consensuses were aligned to TRA and TRB V and J templates and assembled into clonotypes. Clonotypes were classified as expanded or contracted when called significant by both edgeR and NoisET, with noise models trained on biological replicates. For edgeR calls, the cutoffs were a false discovery rate-adjusted p below 0.01 and a log2 fold-change threshold of 1. As an exploratory analysis of dynamics, max-normalized trajectories of the 1000 most abundant clonotypes were examined with PCA combined with hierarchical clustering. Separately sequenced CD4+ and CD8+ repertoires were used to assign a CD4 or CD8 phenotype to each responding clone. The raw public data were reprocessed by TCRdb itself: fastp quality trimming at Q25, MiXCR clonotype calling, in-frame beta chains only. Rows matching on CDR3 protein sequence are summarized as one entry with the most common DNA and genes. These V and J calls derive from TCRdb rather than the authors' analysis. The sample contains hundreds of thousands of distinct CDR3 sequences, less than 25% of them found a single time. The ten largest clones capture 8.5% to 9% of the sample.

The data are from a study of T-cell memory formation after mild COVID-19 listed by TCRdb under 2021. Study-level background: Most TCR sequence clusters were specific to one of the two donors. In a couple of donors, T-cell clones that expanded and contracted after mild COVID-19 were tracked by sequencing TCRalpha and TCRbeta repertoires over time. Two young, previously healthy adult volunteers, one female and one male, were included in the cohort.

General study outcomes and caveats: Clones that contracted from day 15 to 85 showed balanced CD4/CD8 phenotypes, whereas a second wave of clones that expanded from day 15 to 37 leaned towards CD4+. Only a couple of mild cases were covered by the study, and larger cohorts that include severe cases with pre-infection samples were considered necessary. SARS-CoV-2 specificity was not confirmed for the second-wave clones peaking on day 37. The detection of some responding clones in pre-infection memory suggests that pre-existing cross-reactive memory T cells joined the SARS-CoV-2 response. Contracting CD4+ clones were located mainly in the CM and EM memory subsets, whereas CD8+ clones were found to be enriched in EMRA.

Ficoll-Paque density gradient centrifugation was used to isolate PBMCs. The chain links TRBV12-3 or TRBV12-4 with TRBJ1-2, with the D gene not clear enough to name. The sequence was obtained from an adult woman who had mild COVID-19 (a few samples of this study predate the infection). The sample titles of this study are shuffled in the database, so cell type and time point are left out; the donor was told from shared clones. Sequenced input: PBMCs or a T cell subset sorted from them (not recorded which). The sequence in DNA is TGTGCCAGCAGTTTGGAAGGGTTAGGGGGCTACACCTTC. It specifies CASSLEGLGGYTF.